Following are 8 T cell receptor beta chains from one sample sequenced in a study of cytomegalovirus exposure and HLA in healthy donors (dated by TCRdb to 2016 to 2017). Library preparation employed the immunoSEQ multiplex PCR assay. A mixture of 60 forward primers for TCR Vbeta segments and 13 reverse primers for TCR Jbeta segments was used in the multiplex PCR. Drawn from immuneACCESS, this table holds only the in-frame rearrangements with V and J called that TCRdb kept. Clones are partly lost; checked studies trace under half to an unresolved V gene and leave the rest unexplained. Within this sample are 120,000 or so clones, with 74% of them counted one time only. The top ten constitute around 4% of the sample. Material for sequencing was PBMCs. These receptors were collected from a middle-aged man in good health and CMV-seropositive.

The chain recombines TRBV28 with TRBJ2-5; 12 bases are shared with TRBD2. Germline assignment: CDR1 MDHEN and CDR2 SYDVKM. The V and J ends lost 9 bases and 3 bases, in that order; junction bases with no gene match: 5. The length of the CDR3 is 14 residues. CDR3 DNA sequence: TGTGCCAGTCGGACTAGCGGGGTGGAAGAGACCCAGTACTTC. It is translated as CASRTSGVEETQYF.

The rearrangement uses TRBV14 and TRBJ1-1, with a possible D match to TRBD1 (6 bases). V lost 6 bases and J lost 5, with 16 bases in between. The CDR3 is made up of 14 amino acids. Germline V gene sequence: CDR1 SGHDN, CDR2 FVKESK. CDR3 region: CASSPRGARTEAFF. CDR3 in DNA: TGTGCCAGCAGTCCTCGGGGGGCGCGGACTGAAGCTTTCTTT.

The J gene is TRBJ1-2, the V gene TRBV6-1, with TRBD1 matching over 7 bases. Germline V lookup: CDR1 MNHNS, CDR2 SASEGT. The CDR3 sequence is 17 residues long. After removal of 0 bases from V and 5 bases from J, the junction contained 12 bases not matched to a gene. The CDR3 sequence is CASSEATLGTASYGYTF. DNA for the CDR3: TGTGCCAGCAGTGAAGCGACACTTGGGACAGCAAGTTATGGCTACACCTTC.

This chain uses TRBV10-2 with TRBJ1-3, with D unclear. This CDR3 has 14 amino acids. Trimming took 7 bases from V and 0 from J, leaving 10 bases between them. Germline values: CDR1 WSHSY, CDR2 SAAADI. DNA for the CDR3: TGCGCCAGCATGGGAGTCGGCTCTGGAAACACCATATATTTT. Its translation: CASMGVGSGNTIYF.

The chain links TRBV4-3 to TRBJ2-3; 9 bases agree with TRBD2. Germline values: CDR1 LGHNA, CDR2 YSLEER. The CDR3 sequence is 17 residues long. The V gene end was trimmed by 0 bases and the J gene end by 2 bases; junction bases not matched to a gene: 6. The CDR3 spells CASSQDMAGGSTDTQYF. In DNA form, the CDR3 reads TGCGCCAGCAGCCAAGATATGGCGGGAGGGTCCACAGATACGCAGTATTTT.

V is TRBV28 and J is TRBJ1-1; no firm D call. CDR3 length: 15 residues. Trimming pared 5 bases from V and 0 bases from J, leaving 13 bases between. Per germline, CDR1 MDHEN and CDR2 SYDVKM. CDR3 DNA: TGTGCCAGCAGTCCGTCGGGAGGTCTGAACACTGAAGCTTTCTTT. Encoded protein: CASSPSGGLNTEAFF.

The CDR3 loop reads CASSQDPGTDTEAFF. The CDR3 coding sequence is TGTGCCAGCAGCCAAGATCCAGGAACGGACACTGAAGCTTTCTTT. The genes are TRBV4-2 and TRBJ1-1; no clear D. Germline values: CDR1 LGHNA, CDR2 YNFKEQ. With 0 bases removed from V and 3 bases from J, the gap between germline ends came to 11 bases. The CDR3 contains 15 residues.

The V gene is TRBV5-5, the J gene TRBJ1-1, with unresolved D. V was cut by 4 bases and J by 1 base, with 8 bases left in between. The CDR3 runs to 13 residues. CDR1 and CDR2 from the germline V gene are SGHKS and YYEKEE (reference sequence). The CDR3, as DNA: TGTGCCAGCAGCCTGTTCAGGAACACTGAAGCTTTCTTT. Translated: CASSLFRNTEAFF.